This TCR beta chain is from a study of monozygotic twins with inflammatory bowel disease. General observations from the study: Especially with disease activity, IBD patients had fewer clonotypes in common with others than healthy twins did.

Blood samples, whole and unsorted for T cells, yielded the isolated total RNA. A note on this clonotype: Antigen unknown.

TCRdb re-called the 5' RACE reads and gives one entry per CDR3 protein, without DNA. The sample data list approximately 110,000 distinct CDR3 sequences. The CDR3 has 15 amino acids. Germline V gene sequence: CDR1 SGDLS, CDR2 YYNGEE. The receptor was isolated from a human donor with ulcerative colitis or Crohn's disease, or a healthy co-twin of an affected twin (not recorded which). The sequenced sample was blood. V and J are TRBV9 and TRBJ2-3; TCRdb's D call of TRBD2 is untestable without DNA. The CDR3 loop is CASSYSGGATDTQYF. Complete variable domain (other parts from reference TRBV9 and TRBJ2-3): DSGVTQTPKHLITATGQRVTLRCSPRSGDLSVYWYQQSLDQGLQFLIQYYNGEERAKGNILERFSAQQFPDLHSELNLSSLELGDSALYFCASSYSGGATDTQYFGPGTRLTVL.